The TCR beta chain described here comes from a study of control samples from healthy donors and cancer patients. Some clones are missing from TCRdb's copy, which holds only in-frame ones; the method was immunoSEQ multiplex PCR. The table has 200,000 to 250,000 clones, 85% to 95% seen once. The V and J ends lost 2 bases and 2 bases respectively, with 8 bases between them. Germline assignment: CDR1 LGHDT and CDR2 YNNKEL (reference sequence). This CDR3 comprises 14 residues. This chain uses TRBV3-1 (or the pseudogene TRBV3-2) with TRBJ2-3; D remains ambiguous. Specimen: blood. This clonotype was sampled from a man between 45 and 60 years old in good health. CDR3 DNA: TGTGCCAGCAGCCAACGACTTTCCACAGATACGCAGTATTTT. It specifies CASSQRLSTDTQYF.